The clone carrying this T cell receptor beta chain turned up a few times. The antigen remains unidentified. Primers included in the PCR were 60 Vbeta and 13 Jbeta primers. Authors' analysis steps: It was a later analysis that counted around 85 million unique TCR beta chains, of which roughly 10 million were shared. Libraries were prepared by immunoSEQ multiplex PCR; TCRdb keeps only in-frame clonotypes and omits some of them. The D gene and trimming were derived from the DNA, and the V and J assignments and clone size from that table. The sample comprises tens of thousands of clones, roughly 75% of which are singletons, and 7% to 8.5% rests with the top ten. This CDR3 has 17 amino acids. CDR1 is SEHNR, CDR2 FQNEAQ, per germline (reference sequence). This entry belongs to a study of cytomegalovirus exposure and HLA in healthy donors. General observations from the study: Later on, a genetic analysis was performed. It linked a missense variant in DCLRE1C with V- and J-gene trimming of TCR beta.

The chain uses TRBV7-9 and TRBJ2-5; 10 bases map to TRBD1. TRBJ2-7 matches the DNA end more closely, so the J call is doubtful. The sequencing sample was made of PBMCs. This TCR was recovered from a woman aged 40 to 49 in good health and CMV-seronegative. The CDR3 DNA follows: TGTGCCAGCAGCCCCCGGGACAGGGGAGGCGATCCCGGCGAGCAGTACTTC. Translated: CASSPRDRGGDPGEQYF.